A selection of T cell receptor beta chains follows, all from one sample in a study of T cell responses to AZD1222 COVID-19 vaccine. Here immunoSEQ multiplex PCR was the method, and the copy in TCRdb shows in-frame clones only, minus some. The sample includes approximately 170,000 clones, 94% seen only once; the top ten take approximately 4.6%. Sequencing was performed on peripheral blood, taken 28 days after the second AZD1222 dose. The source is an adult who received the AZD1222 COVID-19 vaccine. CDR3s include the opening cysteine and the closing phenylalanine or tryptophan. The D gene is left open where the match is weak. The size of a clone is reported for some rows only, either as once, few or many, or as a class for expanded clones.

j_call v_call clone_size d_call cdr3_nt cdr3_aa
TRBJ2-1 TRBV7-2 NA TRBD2 TGTGCCAGCAGCTCCTTATCTAGCGGGAGAGCCAATGAGCAGTTCTTC CASSSLSSGRANEQFF
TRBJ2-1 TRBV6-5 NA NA TGTGCCAGCAGTTACCTTTCTGGGGAGCAGTTCTTC CASSYLSGEQFF
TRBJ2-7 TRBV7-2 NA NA TGTGCCAGCAGCTTAGAGGCTAGCGCAGCCTACGAGCAGTACTTC CASSLEASAAYEQYF
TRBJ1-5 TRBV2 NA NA TGTGCCAGCAGGGAGGGAGAAGGGCGGTACAATCAGCCCCAGCATTTT CASREGEGRYNQPQHF
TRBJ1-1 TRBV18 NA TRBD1 TGTGCCAGCTCACTGACGGGACAGGGGTTTTCGATGAACACTGAAGCTTTCTTT CASSLTGQGFSMNTEAFF
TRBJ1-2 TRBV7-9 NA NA TGTGCCAGCACCCCTCTTGGACAGAAAAACTATGGCTACACCTTC CASTPLGQKNYGYTF
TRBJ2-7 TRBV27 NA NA TGTGCCAGCAGTTTATCGCCCCTTGACGGAGGCATCTACGAGCAGTACTTC CASSLSPLDGGIYEQYF
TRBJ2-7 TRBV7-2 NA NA TGTGCCAGCAGCTTAGAGCGGGACAGCCTTAGGGTGTTCGAGCAGTACTTC CASSLERDSLRVFEQYF
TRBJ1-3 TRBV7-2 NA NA TGTGCCAGCAGCTTAACTGGGGTTCGGGCTGGAAACACCATATATTTT CASSLTGVRAGNTIYF
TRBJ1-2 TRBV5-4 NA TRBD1 TGTGCCAGCAGCTTAACACAGGGGGCGCGGGGCTACACCTTC CASSLTQGARGYTF
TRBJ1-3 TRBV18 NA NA TGTGCCAGCTCACCGCCGGCAATCTCTGGAAACACCATATATTTT CASSPPAISGNTIYF
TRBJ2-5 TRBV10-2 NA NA TGCGCCAGCAGTGAGTCAGGGCGCGATGGGACCCAGTACTTC CASSESGRDGTQYF
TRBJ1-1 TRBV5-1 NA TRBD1 TGCGCCAGCAGCCTCCGGACAGGGGGCGCGAATACTGAAGCTTTCTTT CASSLRTGGANTEAFF
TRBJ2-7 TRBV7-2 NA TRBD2 TGTGCCAGCAGCGTCCCTAGCGGGAGTTACGAGCAGTACTTC CASSVPSGSYEQYF
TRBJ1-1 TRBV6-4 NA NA TGTGCCAGCAGATTAGACAGATACAACACTGAAGCTTTCTTT CASRLDRYNTEAFF
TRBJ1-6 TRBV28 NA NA TGTGCCAGCAGTTTGCATCTGGGGGCCGACGGTTCACCCCTCCACTTT CASSLHLGADGSPLHF
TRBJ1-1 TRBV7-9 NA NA TGTGCCAGCAGTTCTCACGGAGACGGCATGAACACTGAAGCTTTCTTT CASSSHGDGMNTEAFF
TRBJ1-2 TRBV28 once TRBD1 TGTGCCAGCAGTTTATGGGACAGGGGTGACTATGGCTACACCTTC CASSLWDRGDYGYTF
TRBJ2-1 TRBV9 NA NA TGTGCCAGCAGCGTAGAGGGCTCCTTGAACAATGAGCAGTTCTTC CASSVEGSLNNEQFF
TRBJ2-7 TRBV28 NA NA TGTGCCAGCAGGAGACTAGGGTACGAGCAGTACTTC CASRRLGYEQYF
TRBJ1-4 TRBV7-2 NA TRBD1 TGTGCCAGCAGCTTCGGGGACAGGGTTCTCGGGCTGTTTTTT CASSFGDRVLGLFF
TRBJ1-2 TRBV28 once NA TGTGCCAGCACTACATATGACGGCTACACCTTC CASTTYDGYTF
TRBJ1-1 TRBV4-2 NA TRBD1 TGTGCCAGCAGCCCCCGCCGGGACAGGGAGTTTGAAGCTTTCTTT CASSPRRDREFEAFF
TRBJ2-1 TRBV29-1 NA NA TGCAGCGTTGAAGTTGTGGGGACAGAGCAGTTCTTC CSVEVVGTEQFF
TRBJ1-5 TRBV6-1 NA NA TGTGCCAGCAGTGAATTTGCCCGGCGGGGAGGCAATCAGCCCCAGCATTTT CASSEFARRGGNQPQHF
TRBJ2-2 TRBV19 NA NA TGTGCCAGTGGGGACACCGGGGAGCTGTTTTTT CASGDTGELFF
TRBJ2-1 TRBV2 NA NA TGTGCCAGCAGTTCTAGTCCCGTGGACAATGAGCAGTTCTTC CASSSSPVDNEQFF
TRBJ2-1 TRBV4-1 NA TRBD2 TGCGCCAGCAGCCAAGGCCCTCTTGCGGGAGGGCCCACCTACAATGAGCAGTTCTTC CASSQGPLAGGPTYNEQFF
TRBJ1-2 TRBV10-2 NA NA TGCGCCAGCAGTGAGTTCAGGGGATATGGCTACACCTTC CASSEFRGYGYTF
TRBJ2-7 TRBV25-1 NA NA TGTGCCAGCAGAGGTACAGGGGCGGGATACGAGCAGTACTTC CASRGTGAGYEQYF
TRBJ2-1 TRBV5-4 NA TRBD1 TGTGCCAGCAGCTTGGACAGGGGGTCCTACAATGAGCAGTTCTTC CASSLDRGSYNEQFF
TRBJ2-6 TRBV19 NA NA TGTGCCAGTAGCGAACAGGTTCCCCTCTCTGGGGCCAACGTCCTGACTTTC CASSEQVPLSGANVLTF
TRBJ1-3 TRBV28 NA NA TGTGCCAGCAGTTGGACAATTTCTGGAAACACCATATATTTT CASSWTISGNTIYF
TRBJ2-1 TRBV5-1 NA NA TGCGCCAGCAGCTTGGACCACCTGGGCGAGCAGTTCTTC CASSLDHLGEQFF
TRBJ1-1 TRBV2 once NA TGTGCCAGCAGTGTCAGCACAGGGTTGGGGACTGAAGCTTTCTTT CASSVSTGLGTEAFF
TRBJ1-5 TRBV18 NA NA TGTGCCAGCTCCCTCACACAGATTAATCAGCCCCAGCATTTT CASSLTQINQPQHF
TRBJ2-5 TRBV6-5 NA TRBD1 TGTGCCAGCAGGGGGGACAGGTCCCTGGGGACCCAGTACTTC CASRGDRSLGTQYF
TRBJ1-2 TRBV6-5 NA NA TGTGCCAGCAGTTACTCGTGGGAGTTCAACTATGGCTACACCTTC CASSYSWEFNYGYTF
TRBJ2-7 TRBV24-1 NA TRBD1 TGTGCCACCAGTGACCCCGGGACAGGGGATTACGAGCAGTACTTC CATSDPGTGDYEQYF
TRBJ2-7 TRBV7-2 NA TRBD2 TGTGCCAGCAGCTTATACCTGGGAGGGTACGAGCAGTACTTC CASSLYLGGYEQYF
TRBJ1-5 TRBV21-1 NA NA TGTGCCAGCAGCCCCCGTAACAGGGAGAATCAGCCCCAGCATTTT CASSPRNRENQPQHF
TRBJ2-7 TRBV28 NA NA TGTGCCAGCAGTTTCCAGGGTAGGAGGTCCTACGAGCAGTACTTC CASSFQGRRSYEQYF
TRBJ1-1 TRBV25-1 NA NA TGTGCCAGCAGTGAAGGGGGTAACGCTTTCTTT CASSEGGNAFF
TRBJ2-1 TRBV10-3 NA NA TGTGCCATCCAAAGGTCTATGGCGGACTACAATGAGCAGTTCTTC CAIQRSMADYNEQFF
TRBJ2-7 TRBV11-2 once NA TGTGCCAGCAGCTTCCAAGACAGCAACGAGCAGTACTTC CASSFQDSNEQYF
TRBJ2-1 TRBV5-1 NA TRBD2 TGCGCCAGCAAACTAGCGGACTACAATGAGCAGTTCTTC CASKLADYNEQFF
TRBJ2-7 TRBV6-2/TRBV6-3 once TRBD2 TGTGCCAGCAGTTACCCTAGCGGGGGGAACGAGCAGTACTTC CASSYPSGGNEQYF
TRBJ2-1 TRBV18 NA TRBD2 TGTGCCAGCTCACCGCCCTTAGCGGGAATGAGGAATGAGCAGTTCTTC CASSPPLAGMRNEQFF
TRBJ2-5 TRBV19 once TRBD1 TGTGCCAGTAGCTGGACAGGGGGCATGGAGACCCAGTACTTC CASSWTGGMETQYF
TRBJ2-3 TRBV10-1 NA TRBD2 TGCGCCAGCAAGCTAGCGGGAACAGATACGCAGTATTTT CASKLAGTDTQYF